This TCR beta chain was recorded in a study of identical twins. MiXCR was run by TCRdb on the 5' RACE reads, yielding one entry per CDR3 protein. This sample carries fewer than 550,000 distinct CDR3 sequences, nearly 15% of them seen once, and the ten largest clones take 0.44%. Germline lookup yields CDR1 SGHNT and CDR2 YYREEE (reference sequence). This CDR3 has 19 amino acids. The table lists this clonotype with a few counts. A junction boundary mismatches the germline segment, possibly from a read error. These data were likewise used in another study, on yellow fever vaccine responses in identical twins.

The chain recombines TRBV5-4 with TRBJ2-1, with 11 bases aligning to TRBD1. The sequenced material came from CD4+ T cells sorted from blood. This TCR was recovered from a woman in her late teens or twenties in good health. CDR3: CATSLRTGGSKGTDNEQFF. CDR3 DNA: TGTGCCACCAGCTTGCGGACAGGGGGCTCGAAAGGGACAGACAATGAGCAGTTCTTC.